This T cell receptor (beta chain) was obtained from a study of blood T cell repertoires in COVID-19. Study overall: In each case, the material was cDNA or gDNA derived from T cells, B-cell-depleted T cells, or PBMCs.

This CDR3 contains 13 residues. Per the germline V gene, CDR1 is SGHRS and CDR2 is YFSETQ. The V end lost 4 bases, the J end lost 0 bases, and 7 bases lay between the germline ends. Methods used by the authors: Amplified reference gene primers provided the basis for estimating nucleated cell counts. Clones were sequenced by immunoSEQ multiplex PCR, and TCRdb holds only the in-frame ones, with some missing. V and J calls and clone size come straight from that table; D and trimming were deduced from the DNA. The repertoire has around 140,000 clones, approximately 82% of them found once; the top ten carry around 9.6%.

The sequenced material came from peripheral blood. The receptor was derived from a man aged 55 to 69 with active or convalescent COVID-19. This rearrangement joins TRBV5-1 to TRBJ1-1; D gene uncertain. Here the CDR3 reads CASSADMNTEAFF. In nucleotides, the CDR3 is TGCGCCAGCAGCGCAGACATGAACACTGAAGCTTTCTTT.